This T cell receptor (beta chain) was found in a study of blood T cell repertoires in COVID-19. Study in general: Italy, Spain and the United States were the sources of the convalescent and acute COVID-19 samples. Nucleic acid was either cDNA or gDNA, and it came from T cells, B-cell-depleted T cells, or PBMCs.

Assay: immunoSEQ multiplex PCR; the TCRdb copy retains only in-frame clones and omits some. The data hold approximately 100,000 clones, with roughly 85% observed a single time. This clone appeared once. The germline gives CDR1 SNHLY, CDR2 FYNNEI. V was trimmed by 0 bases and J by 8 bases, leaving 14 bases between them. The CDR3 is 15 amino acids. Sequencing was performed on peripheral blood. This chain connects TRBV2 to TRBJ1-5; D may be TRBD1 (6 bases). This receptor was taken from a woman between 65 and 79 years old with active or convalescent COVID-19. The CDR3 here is CASSEANRDSEPQHF. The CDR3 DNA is TGTGCCAGCAGTGAAGCTAACAGGGATTCCGAGCCCCAGCATTTT.